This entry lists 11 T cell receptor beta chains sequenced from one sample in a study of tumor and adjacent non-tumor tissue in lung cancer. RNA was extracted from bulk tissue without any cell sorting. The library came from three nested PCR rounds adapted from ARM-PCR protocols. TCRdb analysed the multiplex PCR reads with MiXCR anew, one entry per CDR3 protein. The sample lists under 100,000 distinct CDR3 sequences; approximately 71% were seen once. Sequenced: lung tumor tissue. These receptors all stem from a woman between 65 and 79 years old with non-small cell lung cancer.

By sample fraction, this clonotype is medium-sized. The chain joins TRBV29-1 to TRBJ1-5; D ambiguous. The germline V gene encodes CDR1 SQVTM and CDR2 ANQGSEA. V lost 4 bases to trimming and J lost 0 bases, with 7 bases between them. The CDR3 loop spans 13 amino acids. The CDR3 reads CSVGADSNQPQHF. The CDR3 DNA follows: TGCAGCGTTGGGGCGGATAGCAATCAGCCCCAGCATTTT.

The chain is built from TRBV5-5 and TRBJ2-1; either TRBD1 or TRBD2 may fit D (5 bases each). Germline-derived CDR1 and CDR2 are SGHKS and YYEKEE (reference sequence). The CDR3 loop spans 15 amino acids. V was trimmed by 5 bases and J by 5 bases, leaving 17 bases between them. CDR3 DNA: TGTGCCAGCAGTCCTCAAATGGGGGTTAACAATGAGCAGTTCTTC. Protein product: CASSPQMGVNNEQFF.

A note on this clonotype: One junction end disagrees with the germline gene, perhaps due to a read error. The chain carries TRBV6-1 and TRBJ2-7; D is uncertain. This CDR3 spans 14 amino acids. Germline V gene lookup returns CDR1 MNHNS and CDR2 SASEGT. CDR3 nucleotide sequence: TGTGCCAGTAGTGATCGTACAGACTCCTACGGGCAGTACTTC. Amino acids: CASSDRTDSYGQYF.

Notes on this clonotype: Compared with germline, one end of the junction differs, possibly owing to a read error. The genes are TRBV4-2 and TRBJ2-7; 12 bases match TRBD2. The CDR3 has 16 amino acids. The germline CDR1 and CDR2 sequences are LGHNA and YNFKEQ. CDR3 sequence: CASSQDSSGRAYGQYF. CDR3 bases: TGTGCCAGCAGCCAAGACTCTAGCGGGAGGGCCTACGGGCAGTACTTC.

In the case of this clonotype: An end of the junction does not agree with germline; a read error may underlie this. The CDR3: CATSDFRDTRGNEHFF. As DNA, the CDR3 is TGTGCCACCAGTGATTTCCGGGACACCAGAGGAAATGAGCACTTCTTC. The chain couples TRBV24-1 to TRBJ2-1; maybe TRBD1 (6 bases). Germline CDR1 and CDR2: KGHDR and SFDVKD. The CDR3 spans 16 residues.

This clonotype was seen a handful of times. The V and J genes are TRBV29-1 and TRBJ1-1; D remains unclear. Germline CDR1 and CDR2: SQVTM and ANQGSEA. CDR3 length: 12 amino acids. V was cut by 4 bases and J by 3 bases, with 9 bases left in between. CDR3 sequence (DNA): TGCAGCGTTGGAGATGGCGACACTGAAGCTTTCTTT. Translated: CSVGDGDTEAFF.

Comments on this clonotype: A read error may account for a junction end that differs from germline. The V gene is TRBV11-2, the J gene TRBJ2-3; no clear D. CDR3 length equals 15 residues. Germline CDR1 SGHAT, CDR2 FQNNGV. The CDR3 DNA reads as TGTGCCAGCAGCGTAGACATCCTTGGCACAGATACCCAGTTTTTT. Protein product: CASSVDILGTDTQFF.

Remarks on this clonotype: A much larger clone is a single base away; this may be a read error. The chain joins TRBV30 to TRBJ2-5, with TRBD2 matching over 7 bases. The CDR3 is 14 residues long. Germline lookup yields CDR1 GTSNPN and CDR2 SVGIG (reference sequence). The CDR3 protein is CDWIVKREGETQYF. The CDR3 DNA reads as TGTGACTGGATCGTAAAGAGGGAGGGAGAGACCCAGTACTTC.

The CDR3 is CASSLTSVSPTGELFF. The CDR3 DNA sequence: TGTGCCAGCAGTTTGACTAGCGTGAGTCCCACCGGGGAGCTGTTTTTT. The V gene is TRBV12-3 or TRBV12-4, the J gene TRBJ2-2, with 8 bases that match TRBD2. V trimming: 3 bases; J trimming: 4 bases; junction bases outside the gene matches: 7. The CDR3 spans 16 residues.

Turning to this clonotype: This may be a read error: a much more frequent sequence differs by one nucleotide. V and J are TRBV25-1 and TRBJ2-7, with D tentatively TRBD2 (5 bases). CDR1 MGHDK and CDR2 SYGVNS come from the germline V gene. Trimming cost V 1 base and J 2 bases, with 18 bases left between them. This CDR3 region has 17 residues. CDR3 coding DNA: TGTGCCAGCAGTGAATTTGAAGGTGTGGAGGACCCCTACGAGCAGTACTTC. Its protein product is CASSEFEGVEDPYEQYF.

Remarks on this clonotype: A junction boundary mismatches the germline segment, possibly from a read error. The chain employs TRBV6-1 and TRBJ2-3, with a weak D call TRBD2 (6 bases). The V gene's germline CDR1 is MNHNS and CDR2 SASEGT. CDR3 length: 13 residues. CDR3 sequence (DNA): TGTGCTAGCAGTGCCCCGGGACTCTCTATTCAGTATTTT. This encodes CASSAPGLSIQYF.